The clone carrying this T cell receptor (beta chain) occurred a few times. Its antigen remains unidentified. The record originates from a study of T cells in Graves' hyperthyroidism and ophthalmopathy. Study-level results: Before onset, by a median of about six months, the model predicted ophthalmopathy.

Amplified TCR beta CDR3 regions came from RNA transcripts. HTBI primers were used for first-round RT-PCR of the TCR CDR3. TCRdb re-derived calls from the multiplex PCR reads in MiXCR, one entry per CDR3 protein. The sample contains hundreds of thousands of distinct CDR3 sequences, roughly 14% of which appear only once. Newly diagnosed hyperthyroidism patients aged 18 to 65 years had disease lasting under 2 months. The blood was taken when hyperthyroidism was first diagnosed, before any ophthalmopathy symptoms showed up. Germline CDR1 reads MGHRA; CDR2 reads YSYEKL. V lost 6 bases to trimming and J lost 4 bases; unmatched junction nucleotides: 6. The CDR3 sequence is 15 residues long.

This TCR was recovered from a woman in her 30s with Graves' hyperthyroidism that later progressed to Graves' ophthalmopathy. Sequences were obtained from blood. The V and J genes are TRBV4-1 and TRBJ1-4, with 9 bases lining up with TRBD1. CDR3 in amino acids: CASSTPGQGNEKLFF. For the CDR3, the DNA is TGCGCCAGCAGTACACCGGGACAGGGTAATGAAAAACTGTTTTTT.